The 27 T cell receptor beta chains given below trace back to one sample, sequenced in a study of cytomegalovirus exposure and HLA in healthy donors. Primers for the PCR totalled 60 Vbeta and 13 Jbeta. The repertoire was sequenced with immunoSEQ multiplex PCR; TCRdb's copy has only in-frame clones and lacks some. The sample consists of under 200,000 clones, 68% of them appearing once. The sequenced material came from PBMCs. All receptors derive from a man aged 50 or older in good health and CMV-seronegative.

The chain joins TRBV2 to TRBJ1-2; TRBD1 matches 8 bases. V lost 6 bases, J lost 6 bases, and 15 bases stayed unmatched. The CDR3 extends over 16 amino acids. Germline CDR1 reads SNHLY; CDR2 reads FYNNEI. CDR3 in amino acids: CASSPSFRTGKNGYTF. The CDR3, as DNA: TGTGCCAGCAGCCCCTCGTTCCGGACAGGGAAAAATGGCTACACCTTC. Full variable domain (remainder filled in from reference TRBV2 and TRBJ1-2): EPEVTQTPSHQVTQMGQEVILRCVPISNHLYFYWYRQILGQKVEFLVSFYNNEISEKSEIFDDQFSVERPDGSNFTLKIRSTKLEDSAMYFCASSPSFRTGKNGYTFGSGTRLTVV.

This rearrangement joins TRBV9 to TRBJ1-1; no definite D call. V was clipped by 4 bases and J by 1 base, with 14 bases between them. Germline V gene lookup returns CDR1 SGDLS and CDR2 YYNGEE. The CDR3 sequence is 15 residues long. Written as DNA, the CDR3 is TGTGCCAGCAGCCCCTTTATGGGGAGGAACACTGAAGCTTTCTTT. This codes for CASSPFMGRNTEAFF.

In this sample, this clone turned up once. The chain employs TRBV9 and TRBJ2-5; D may be TRBD2 (7 bases). V lost 0 bases and J 2 bases, leaving 14 bases between the germline ends. The CDR3 runs 16 residues. The V gene's germline CDR1 is SGDLS and CDR2 YYNGEE. The CDR3 DNA follows: TGTGCCAGCAGCGTAGCTACGGAGGGGGGGCAAGAGACCCAGTACTTC. Protein: CASSVATEGGQETQYF.

This clone was counted once. The chain employs TRBV5-6 and TRBJ2-2; no reliable D call. Between the trimmed V and J ends, which lost 0 bases and 7 bases, there was a span of 7 bases. CDR1 and CDR2 from the germline V gene are SGHDT and YYEEEE. The length of the CDR3 is 13 residues. For the CDR3, the DNA is TGTGCCAGCAGCTTGGTTGCAGGCGGGGAGCTGTTTTTT. It specifies CASSLVAGGELFF. The variable domain in full, with the rest retrieved from reference TRBV5-6 and TRBJ2-2, is DAGVTQSPTHLIKTRGQQVTLRCSPKSGHDTVSWYQQALGQGPQFIFQYYEEEERQRGNFPDRFSGHQFPNYSSELNVNALLLGDSALYLCASSLVAGGELFFGEGSRLTVL.

The V gene is TRBV14, the J gene TRBJ2-5; 8 bases agree with TRBD2. This CDR3 is built from 16 residues. Germline assignment: CDR1 SGHDN and CDR2 FVKESK. V lost 5 bases to trimming and J lost 5 bases; unmatched junction nucleotides: 13. CDR3 nucleotides: TGTGCCAGCAGCTTGAACGCCGGGACTAGTGGGGAGACCCAGTACTTC. This encodes CASSLNAGTSGETQYF. Filled out from reference TRBV14 and TRBJ2-5, the complete variable domain reads EAGVTQFPSHSVIEKGQTVTLRCDPISGHDNLYWYRRVMGKEIKFLLHFVKESKQDESGMPNNRFLAERTGGTYSTLKVQPAELEDSGVYFCASSLNAGTSGETQYFGPGTRLLVL.

This clone was counted between two and nine times. The chain combines TRBV5-1 with TRBJ1-1; 8 bases line up with TRBD1. The germline CDR1 and CDR2 sequences are SGHRS and YFSETQ. J gave up 1 base and V 4 bases, and 6 bases lay outside the gene matches. The CDR3 contains 15 residues. CDR3 nucleotides: TGCGCCAGCAGCCGTCTCCAGGGGGCGAACACTGAAGCTTTCTTT. It is translated as CASSRLQGANTEAFF.

J is TRBJ2-1 and V is TRBV13; 9 nucleotides line up with TRBD2. V was clipped by 4 bases and J by 8 bases; unmatched bases: 12. CDR3 length: 16 amino acids. CDR1 is PRHDT, CDR2 FYEKMQ, per germline (reference sequence). CDR3 protein: CASSSLLRGGQYEQFF. In DNA form, the CDR3 reads TGTGCCAGCAGCTCCTTACTGCGGGGGGGCCAGTATGAGCAGTTCTTC.

The J gene is TRBJ1-2, the V gene TRBV6-6; 8 bases are shared with TRBD1. Germline loops: CDR1 MNHNY, CDR2 SVGAGI (reference sequence). Trimming took 6 bases from V and 4 from J; bases not matched to a gene: 10. The CDR3 covers 15 residues. CDR3 nucleotide sequence: TGTGCCAGCAGCCGACTCGGACAGGGCGGCTATGGCTACACCTTC. It specifies CASSRLGQGGYGYTF.

This chain links TRBV7-2 with TRBJ1-5, with 8 bases that match TRBD1. The CDR3 totals 14 residues. Germline loops: CDR1 SGHTA, CDR2 FQGNSA. V gave up 2 bases and J gave up 7 bases; unmatched junction bases: 4. The CDR3 region has the DNA TGTGCCAGCAGCTTATTGGCAGGGGGCCAGCCCCAGCATTTT. Its translation is CASSLLAGGQPQHF.

A few counts support this clone. The chain couples TRBV6-1 to TRBJ2-3; the match to TRBD2 covers 10 bases. V trimming: 5 bases; J trimming: 7 bases; junction bases outside the gene matches: 9. The CDR3 is made up of 15 amino acids. Germline V gives CDR1 MNHNS, CDR2 SASEGT. The CDR3 here is CASSKGVAGGYTQYF. CDR3 in DNA: TGTGCCAGCAGTAAAGGGGTAGCGGGGGGTTATACGCAGTATTTT.

This sequence joins TRBV6-4 and TRBJ1-3, with 11 bases lining up with TRBD1. V trimming: 5 bases; J trimming: 0 bases; junction bases outside the gene matches: 12. The CDR3 is 19 amino acids. The germline V gene encodes CDR1 MRHNA and CDR2 SNTAGT. DNA for the CDR3: TGTGCCAGCAGTAGGGACAGGGGGAATCCTGCCCGCTCTGGAAACACCATATATTTT. Protein: CASSRDRGNPARSGNTIYF.

This clone was seen only a few times. The genes are TRBV19 and TRBJ2-7; 7 nucleotides align to TRBD1. Germline trimming cut 5 bases from V and 5 bases from J; bases unmatched to any gene: 12. CDR1 is LNHDA and CDR2 is SQIVND in the germline V gene (reference sequence). There are 15 residues in the CDR3. The CDR3 sequence: CASSSRQGRIHEQYF. CDR3 DNA: TGTGCCAGTAGTTCCCGACAGGGAAGGATTCACGAGCAGTACTTC.

CDR3 loop: CASSEARTGELFF. CDR3 in DNA: TGTGCCAGCAGTGAAGCGCGCACCGGGGAGCTGTTTTTT. V usage is TRBV6-1 and J usage is TRBJ2-2; D gene ambiguous. Germline lookup yields CDR1 MNHNS and CDR2 SASEGT. Trimming shortened V by 0 bases and J by 4 bases, and 3 bases separated the two germline ends. CDR3 length: 13 amino acids.

The chain joins TRBV4-1 to TRBJ2-7; TRBD1 is a possible D gene (6 bases). Germline V gene data show CDR1 as MGHRA and CDR2 as YSYEKL. CDR3 length: 15 amino acids. Trimming pared 2 bases from V and 4 bases from J, leaving 15 bases between. The CDR3, as DNA: TGCGCCAGCAGCCAAACCGACAGGCCCCTTTACGAGCAGTACTTC. Amino acid sequence: CASSQTDRPLYEQYF.

The rearrangement links TRBV6-5 to TRBJ2-7; D is possibly TRBD2 (6 bases). V gave up 0 bases and J gave up 0 bases, with 9 bases separating them. Germline CDR1 MNHEY, CDR2 SVGAGI. This CDR3 contains 15 residues. The CDR3 reads CASSYSSRGSYEQYF. The CDR3 DNA reads TGTGCCAGCAGTTACTCGTCGCGGGGCTCCTACGAGCAGTACTTC.

The sample holds a few counts of this clone. The V call is TRBV18, the J call TRBJ2-3; 8 bases map to TRBD1. V lost 2 bases and J lost 5; bases outside the gene matches: 6. This CDR3 has 15 amino acids. The germline V gene encodes CDR1 KGHSH and CDR2 LQKENI. CDR3 loop: CASSPGQGARDTQYF. In DNA, the CDR3 is TGTGCCAGCTCACCAGGGCAGGGGGCGCGAGATACGCAGTATTTT.

The J gene is TRBJ2-5, the V gene TRBV7-2; D is perhaps TRBD1 (5 bases). The V gene lost 2 bases and the J gene lost 2 bases, with 12 bases spanning the gap. Germline CDR1 reads SGHTA; CDR2 reads FQGNSA. This CDR3 comprises 15 residues. The CDR3 loop is CASSLFSTGQETQYF. The CDR3 DNA reads TGTGCCAGCAGCTTATTCAGTACAGGTCAAGAGACCCAGTACTTC.

This clone has a handful of counts. The V and J genes are TRBV29-1 and TRBJ1-4; 7 nucleotides agree with TRBD1. The CDR3 is made up of 13 amino acids. The J segment lost 6 bases and the V segment lost 1 base, leaving 2 bases of the junction unmatched. The V gene's germline CDR1 is SQVTM and CDR2 ANQGSEA. The CDR3 protein is CSVEGQGHEKLFF. The CDR3 DNA reads as TGCAGCGTTGAAGGACAGGGCCATGAAAAACTGTTTTTT.

This sequence joins TRBV6-4 and TRBJ1-4; TRBD1 matches at 11 bases. The CDR3 contains 14 residues. J gave up 9 bases and V 6 bases, and 6 bases lay outside the gene matches. The germline gives CDR1 MRHNA, CDR2 SNTAGT. In nucleotides, the CDR3 is TGTGCCAGCAGACCCGGACAGGGGGCGAAAAAACTGTTTTTT. It encodes CASRPGQGAKKLFF.

The chain has TRBV28 and TRBJ2-6, with D possibly TRBD2 on 5 matching bases. The V end was cut by 3 bases, the J end by 3 bases, with 9 bases between. CDR1 and CDR2 from the germline V gene are MDHEN and SYDVKM. The CDR3 covers 15 residues. This CDR3 reads CASSLERNGANVLTF. For the CDR3, the DNA is TGTGCCAGCAGTTTGGAGCGGAATGGGGCCAACGTCCTGACTTTC.

This sequence joins TRBV6-5 and TRBJ2-1; 10 bases are shared with TRBD1. Trimming removed 7 bases from V and 4 bases from J; junction bases left unmatched: 7. CDR3 size: 15 residues. Germline CDR1 MNHEY, CDR2 SVGAGI. The CDR3 spells CASTADRGHYNEQFF. The CDR3 coding sequence is TGTGCCAGCACCGCCGACAGGGGGCATTACAATGAGCAGTTCTTC.

The chain joins TRBV19 to TRBJ2-7; tentatively, D is TRBD2 (7 bases). CDR1 and CDR2 from the germline V gene are LNHDA and SQIVND (reference sequence). CDR3 length equals 15 residues. V was shortened by 3 bases and J by 4 bases, with 16 bases between the two germline ends. CDR3 in amino acids: CASSIVGGVLYEQYF. The CDR3 DNA follows: TGTGCCAGTAGTATTGTAGGGGGGGTATTGTACGAGCAGTACTTC.

This clone was seen a few times. This chain links TRBV19 with TRBJ1-4; 9 bases match TRBD1. Germline V gives CDR1 LNHDA, CDR2 SQIVND (reference sequence). V shed 8 bases and J 8 bases; nucleotides not matched to a gene: 12. The CDR3 covers 15 residues. The CDR3: CASSPGQGRQEKLFF. CDR3 DNA: TGTGCCAGTTCACCGGGACAGGGAAGACAGGAAAAACTGTTTTTT.

V is TRBV29-1 and J is TRBJ2-2; possibly TRBD1 for D (5 bases). Trimming took 3 bases from V and 2 from J, leaving 7 bases between them. Germline V gene data show CDR1 as SQVTM and CDR2 as ANQGSEA. This CDR3 is 13 amino acids long. CDR3 residues: CSVETANTGELFF. The DNA of the CDR3 is TGCAGCGTTGAGACAGCTAACACCGGGGAGCTGTTTTTT.

Only a few counts were recorded for this clone. CDR3 in DNA: TGTGCCAGCAGCTCATCCGGTTGGGCGGGGGGGCTTGAGACCCAGTACTTC. Its protein product is CASSSSGWAGGLETQYF. The rearrangement joins TRBV13 to TRBJ2-5; 9 positions agree with TRBD2. This CDR3 has 17 amino acids. CDR1 and CDR2 (germline): PRHDT, FYEKMQ (reference sequence). V dropped 4 bases and J dropped 5; count of bases not matched to a gene: 14.

This rearrangement joins TRBV7-2 to TRBJ1-4, with a tentative D call TRBD1 (5 bases). Trimming removed 3 bases from V and 8 bases from J, with 7 bases in between. The CDR3 totals 12 residues. Germline V gene lookup returns CDR1 SGHTA and CDR2 FQGNSA. DNA for the CDR3: TGTGCCAGCAGCTTCTGGGGCGAAAAACTGTTTTTT. Residues: CASSFWGEKLFF.

The chain is built from TRBV5-1 and TRBJ1-6; TRBD1 is a possible D gene (5 bases). The CDR3 covers 13 residues. Trimming left V 1 base short and J 9 bases short, with 8 bases between. Germline CDR1 reads SGHRS; CDR2 reads YFSETQ. CDR3 sequence (DNA): TGCGCCAGCAGCTTGCTACAGGTTTCACCCCTCCACTTT. Amino acids: CASSLLQVSPLHF.